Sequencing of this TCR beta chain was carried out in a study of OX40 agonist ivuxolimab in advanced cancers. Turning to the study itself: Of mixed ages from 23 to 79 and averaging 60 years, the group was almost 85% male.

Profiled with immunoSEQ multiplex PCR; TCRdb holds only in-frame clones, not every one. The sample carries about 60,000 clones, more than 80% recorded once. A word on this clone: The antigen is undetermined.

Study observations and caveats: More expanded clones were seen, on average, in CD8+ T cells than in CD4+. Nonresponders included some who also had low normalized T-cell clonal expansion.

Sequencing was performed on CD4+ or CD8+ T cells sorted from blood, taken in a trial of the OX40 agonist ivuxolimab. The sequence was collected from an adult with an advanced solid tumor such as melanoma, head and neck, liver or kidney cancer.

The CDR3 protein is CASSPKDGASNSPLHF. In DNA form, the CDR3 reads TGTGCCAGCAGCCCAAAGGATGGGGCGTCAAATTCACCCCTCCACTTT. V and J are TRBV9 and TRBJ1-6, with a possible D match to TRBD1 (5 bases). Germline assignment: CDR1 SGDLS and CDR2 YYNGEE. The CDR3 loop spans 16 amino acids. Trimming left V 4 bases short and J 7 bases short, with 18 bases between.